Following are 8 T cell receptor beta chains from one sample sequenced in a study of identical twins. MiXCR was run by TCRdb on the 5' RACE reads, yielding one entry per CDR3 protein. The sample lists some 790,000 distinct CDR3 sequences; around a sixth were seen once. This sample also appeared in a second study, on T cells expressing NK-cell markers.

Sequencing used PBMCs. Receptors were obtained from a woman under 30 in good health.

The chain has TRBV10-3 and TRBJ2-1; D may match TRBD1 or TRBD2 (5 bases each). There are 18 residues in the CDR3. V gave up 2 bases and J gave up 7 bases, with 24 bases separating them. CDR1 and CDR2 from the germline V gene are ENHRY and SYGVKD. CDR3: CAISEGIGAGRVLNEQFF. The CDR3, as DNA: TGTGCCATCAGTGAGGGTATTGGGGCAGGGAGAGTCTTAAATGAGCAGTTCTTC.

This clonotype has just a few counts. This chain links TRBV27 with TRBJ2-1; 13 nucleotides agree with TRBD2. The CDR3 extends over 14 amino acids. V lost 4 bases to trimming and J lost 13 bases; unmatched junction nucleotides: 7. The germline V gene encodes CDR1 MNHEY and CDR2 SMNVEV (reference sequence). This chain's CDR3 is CASSSRTSGGVQFF. CDR3 in DNA: TGTGCCAGCAGTTCTCGGACTAGCGGGGGTGTTCAGTTCTTC.

The V and J genes are TRBV18 and TRBJ2-1, with 12 bases identical to TRBD2. Trimming at V came to 8 bases and at J to 0 bases, leaving 5 bases not matched to a gene. This CDR3 region has 16 residues. The germline V gene has CDR1 KGHSH and CDR2 LQKENI. CDR3 protein: CASSPGLAGSYNEQFF. CDR3 coding DNA: TGTGCCAGCAGCCCGGGACTAGCGGGCTCCTACAATGAGCAGTTCTTC. Full variable domain (missing parts from reference TRBV18 and TRBJ2-1): NAGVMQNPRHLVRRRGQEARLRCSPMKGHSHVYWYRQLPEEGLKFMVYLQKENIIDESGMPKERFSAEFPKEGPSILRIQQVVRGDSAAYFCASSPGLAGSYNEQFFGPGTRLTVL.

The chain employs TRBV10-3 and TRBJ1-1, with TRBD1 as a possible D gene (5 bases). This CDR3 region has 15 residues. V dropped 0 bases and J dropped 1 base, with 9 bases sitting between them. The germline V gene encodes CDR1 ENHRY and CDR2 SYGVKD. The CDR3 nucleotides read TGTGCCATCAGTGAGTCCGGGGGGACGAACACTGAAGCTTTCTTT. Translating it yields CAISESGGTNTEAFF.

This clonotype turned up a few times. The V gene is TRBV10-3, the J gene TRBJ1-5; the D gene is possibly TRBD1 (5 bases). Germline V gene lookup returns CDR1 ENHRY and CDR2 SYGVKD. This CDR3 comprises 15 residues. Trimming took 10 bases from V and 2 from J, leaving 18 bases between them. CDR3 protein: CATQGEGDGNQPQHF. CDR3 sequence (DNA): TGTGCCACCCAAGGGGAGGGAGACGGCAATCAGCCCCAGCATTTT.

The rearrangement uses TRBV6-2 or TRBV6-3 and TRBJ2-5; 7 nucleotides line up with TRBD2. V lost 6 bases to trimming and J lost 0 bases; unmatched junction nucleotides: 4. The CDR3 spans 14 residues. Germline CDR1 MNHEY, CDR2 SVGEGT. CDR3 sequence: CASSLAEYQETQYF. As DNA, the CDR3 is TGTGCCAGCAGCCTAGCGGAGTACCAAGAGACCCAGTACTTC.

Worth noting for this clonotype: This CDR3 fails to terminate in the conserved phenylalanine or tryptophan, so it likely reflects a read error. CDR3: CASSFRLSSYEQYY. In DNA, the CDR3 is TGTGCCAGCAGTTTTCGGCTGAGCTCCTACGAGCAGTACTAC. This chain joins TRBV12-3 or TRBV12-4 and TRBJ2-7, with D unresolved. CDR3 size: 14 residues. The V end lost 3 bases, the J end lost 0 bases, and 9 bases lay between the germline ends.

This chain joins TRBV10-3 and TRBJ1-5, with D unresolved. Germline V gene lookup returns CDR1 ENHRY and CDR2 SYGVKD. Trimming pared 4 bases from V and 5 bases from J, leaving 9 bases between. CDR3 size: 13 residues. The CDR3 nucleotides are TGTGCCATCAGTGGGACGGCTGATCAGCCCCAGCATTTT. Translated: CAISGTADQPQHF.